The 20 T cell receptor beta chains reported below all come from one sample, sequenced in a study of neurological immune-mediated disorders. TCRdb re-called the 5' RACE reads with MiXCR, one entry per CDR3 protein. The data contain under 70,000 distinct CDR3 sequences, approximately 3.4% of them seen just once; the ten biggest clones take up more than 4.5%. The sequencing input was PBMCs. The receptors come from a woman between 50 and 59 years old with multiple sclerosis.

This clonotype was observed at least ten times. This sequence joins TRBV5-1 and TRBJ2-3; 7 nucleotides line up with TRBD1. The germline V gene has CDR1 SGHRS and CDR2 YFSETQ. This CDR3 region has 15 residues. Trimming took 2 bases from V and 3 from J; bases not matched to a gene: 6. DNA for the CDR3: TGCGCCAGCAGCTTCGGAGACAGGGATACAGATACGCAGTATTTT. Its protein product is CASSFGDRDTDTQYF.

This clonotype was observed many times. The chain carries TRBV5-5 and TRBJ2-1, with 7 nucleotides matching TRBD2. The CDR3 is 14 residues long. CDR1 and CDR2 (germline): SGHKS, YYEKEE (reference sequence). With V trimmed by 4 bases and J by 4 bases, 5 bases remained unmatched. For the CDR3, the DNA is TGTGCCAGCAGCCCCCGAGCGGGATACAATGAGCAGTTCTTC. This translates into CASSPRAGYNEQFF.

Many counts were recorded for this clonotype. J is TRBJ2-6 and V is TRBV7-2; no clear D gene. Germline CDR1 is SGHTA and CDR2 is FQGNSA. This CDR3 contains 14 residues. V shed 8 bases and J shed 0 bases, with 8 bases lying between them. In nucleotides, the CDR3 is TGTGCCAGCTTCCGGGCCTCTGGGGCCAACGTCCTGACTTTC. Protein product: CASFRASGANVLTF.

This clonotype appeared many times. The gene calls are TRBV29-1 and TRBJ1-1; the D gene is possibly TRBD1 (5 bases). The CDR3 runs 12 residues. The germline V gene has CDR1 SQVTM and CDR2 ANQGSEA. The V end was cut by 4 bases, the J end by 1 base, with 7 bases between. The CDR3 nucleotides read TGCAGCGTTGTAAGGGGGAACACTGAAGCTTTCTTT. Translated, it gives CSVVRGNTEAFF.

This chain links TRBV11-3 with TRBJ2-2; 7 bases agree with TRBD1. With 3 bases clipped from V and 3 bases from J, the junction kept 1 base outside the gene matches. Germline CDR1 and CDR2: SGHNT and YENEEA. This CDR3 has 14 amino acids. CDR3 in amino acids: CASSFGTDTGELFF. Here the CDR3 DNA reads TGTGCCAGCAGCTTCGGGACAGACACCGGGGAGCTGTTTTTT.

The rearrangement uses TRBV7-2 and TRBJ2-7; D unclear. Germline-derived CDR1 and CDR2 are SGHTA and FQGNSA. The CDR3 spans 12 residues. With 5 bases removed from V and 3 bases from J, the gap between germline ends came to 8 bases. The CDR3 DNA reads as TGTGCCAGCAGCAAAGTAGTCTACGAGCAGTACTTC. Amino acids: CASSKVVYEQYF.

This clonotype was seen ten or more times. The chain employs TRBV20-1 and TRBJ2-1, with D unclear. The CDR3 extends over 16 amino acids. Trimming removed 6 bases from V and 6 bases from J, with 24 bases in between. The germline V gene has CDR1 DFQATT and CDR2 SNEGSKA (reference sequence). Here the CDR3 DNA reads TGCAGTGCCCTCCGTTTGACGTCCCCAACAATCAATGAGCAGTTCTTC. It specifies CSALRLTSPTINEQFF.

This chain joins TRBV5-4 and TRBJ1-1, with no clear D. Germline V gene sequence: CDR1 SGHNT, CDR2 YYREEE (reference sequence). The CDR3 length is 13 residues. Trimming left V 4 bases short and J 4 bases short, with 11 bases between. The CDR3 sequence: CASSRELGTEAFF. CDR3 nucleotide sequence: TGTGCCAGCAGCCGGGAATTAGGCACTGAAGCTTTCTTT.

There are many counts of this clonotype. Here the CDR3 DNA reads TGCGCCAGCAGCTCGGAGGGAGCTTCCTACGAGCAGTACTTC. Translated, it gives CASSSEGASYEQYF. This chain connects TRBV5-1 to TRBJ2-7; a weak D match, TRBD2 (6 bases). This CDR3 is built from 14 residues. Germline V gene data show CDR1 as SGHRS and CDR2 as YFSETQ. The germline V and J ends were trimmed by 3 bases and 1 base, with 11 bases remaining between them.

At least ten counts were recorded for this clonotype. The J gene is TRBJ2-1, the V gene TRBV12-3 or TRBV12-4; unclear D gene. The CDR3 consists of 13 residues. V gave up 7 bases and J gave up 0 bases, with 7 bases separating them. CDR3 protein: CASTRSSYNEQFF. The CDR3 DNA follows: TGTGCCAGCACTAGGAGCTCCTACAATGAGCAGTTCTTC.

This clonotype occurred many times. The V call is TRBV5-1, the J call TRBJ1-2, with D possibly TRBD1 on 5 matching bases. Between the trimmed V and J ends, which lost 0 bases and 6 bases, there was a span of 9 bases. The CDR3 is 13 residues long. The germline V gene has CDR1 SGHRS and CDR2 YFSETQ. The CDR3 nucleotides read TGCGCCAGCAGCTTGGCGGGGCCGGATGGCTACACCTTC. Translated: CASSLAGPDGYTF.

This clonotype has ten or more counts. J is TRBJ2-2 and V is TRBV7-6, with TRBD1 as a possible D gene (6 bases). Germline V gives CDR1 SGHVS, CDR2 FNYEAQ. The CDR3 loop spans 18 amino acids. Trimming shortened V by 4 bases and J by 0 bases, and 18 bases separated the two germline ends. CDR3 nucleotide sequence: TGTGCCAGCAGCTCCGACCGGGACAAGGGTGCGAACACCGGGGAGCTGTTTTTT. Protein: CASSSDRDKGANTGELFF.

This clonotype has at least ten counts. The V gene is TRBV7-9, the J gene TRBJ2-5; the D is unclear. Trimming cost V 2 bases and J 5 bases, with 3 bases left between them. Germline assignment: CDR1 SEHNR and CDR2 FQNEAQ (reference sequence). CDR3 length: 11 amino acids. This CDR3 is CASSLKETQYF. The CDR3 DNA sequence: TGTGCCAGCAGCTTAAAGGAGACCCAGTACTTC. The full variable domain, completed using reference TRBV7-9 and TRBJ2-5, is DTGVSQNPRHKITKRGQNVTFRCDPISEHNRLYWYRQTLGQGPEFLTYFQNEAQLEKSRLLSDRFSAERPKGSFSTLEIQRTEQGDSAMYLCASSLKETQYFGPGTRLLVL.

This clonotype has a count of ten or more. The chain combines TRBV12-3 or TRBV12-4 with TRBJ1-2; no definite D call. The V and J ends lost 5 bases and 4 bases respectively, with 14 bases between them. The CDR3 runs 14 residues. DNA for the CDR3: TGTGCCAGCAGTATCTTAACACGGACCTATGGCTACACCTTC. It encodes CASSILTRTYGYTF.

Many counts were recorded for this clonotype. V usage is TRBV7-2 and J usage is TRBJ1-1; no clear D gene. Trimming shortened V by 2 bases and J by 3 bases, and 10 bases separated the two germline ends. Germline-derived CDR1 and CDR2 are SGHTA and FQGNSA. This CDR3 has 14 residues. CDR3 amino acids: CASSLLYKDTEAFF. DNA for the CDR3: TGTGCCAGCAGCTTACTTTATAAGGACACTGAAGCTTTCTTT.

This clonotype was detected many times. The chain carries TRBV5-5 and TRBJ2-5, with D unresolved. CDR1 and CDR2 (germline): SGHKS, YYEKEE (reference sequence). This CDR3 has 15 amino acids. V lost 0 bases to trimming and J lost 2 bases, with 11 bases between them. CDR3 loop: CASSLVPWGQETQYF. CDR3 bases: TGTGCCAGCAGCTTGGTTCCTTGGGGTCAAGAGACCCAGTACTTC.

This clonotype was counted many times. The chain employs TRBV18 and TRBJ2-3; D may be TRBD2 (5 bases). Germline-derived CDR1 and CDR2 are KGHSH and LQKENI. V lost 2 bases and J 4 bases, leaving 10 bases between the germline ends. The length of the CDR3 is 14 residues. The CDR3 here is CASSPGRAPDTQYF. CDR3 in DNA: TGTGCCAGCTCACCAGGGCGGGCCCCAGATACGCAGTATTTT.

This clonotype was observed at least ten times. The gene calls are TRBV5-1 and TRBJ2-2, with TRBD1 matching over 7 bases. The CDR3 totals 16 residues. V lost 0 bases and J lost 0; bases outside the gene matches: 2. CDR1 is SGHRS, CDR2 YFSETQ, per germline. The CDR3 sequence: CASSLGGGANTGELFF. CDR3 DNA sequence: TGCGCCAGCAGCTTGGGAGGGGGCGCGAACACCGGGGAGCTGTTTTTT.

This clonotype showed up many times. The CDR3 sequence is CSVEDTGSDEQFF. The CDR3 DNA reads TGCAGCGTTGAAGATACAGGGAGCGATGAGCAGTTCTTC. The genes are TRBV29-1 and TRBJ2-1, with D maybe TRBD1 (6 bases). Looked up from germline, CDR1 is SQVTM and CDR2 is ANQGSEA. This CDR3 spans 13 amino acids. The V gene lost 0 bases and the J gene lost 8 bases, with 11 bases spanning the gap.

This clonotype was recorded at least ten times. V and J are TRBV5-5 and TRBJ2-3, with no clear D. With 1 base removed from V and 3 bases from J, the gap between germline ends came to 3 bases. From germline, CDR1 is SGHKS and CDR2 YYEKEE (reference sequence). The CDR3 consists of 12 residues. In nucleotides, the CDR3 is TGTGCCAGCAGCTTGTTAACAGATACGCAGTATTTT. This codes for CASSLLTDTQYF.